The present T cell receptor (beta chain) was sequenced within a study of cytomegalovirus exposure and HLA in healthy donors. The ends lost 1 base at V and 4 bases at J; junction bases unmatched: 9. CDR1 and CDR2 from the germline V gene are SEHNR and FQNEAQ (reference sequence). The CDR3 extends over 17 amino acids. Study observations and caveats: One variant, a missense change in DCLRE1C, was linked in a later analysis to TCR beta V- and J-gene trimming. The productive fraction for most TCR beta V segments was about 90% or about 30% in an earlier analysis. Later work associated fewer than 20,000 TCR beta sequences with HLA alleles at 0.05 false discovery rate.

On this clone: Its cognate antigen is unknown.

PCR amplification relied on 60 Vbeta primers (plus 13 Jbeta primers). In the authors' methods: Later analysis identified tens of millions of unique TCR beta chains, about 11 million shared. Clones were read by immunoSEQ multiplex PCR, and TCRdb kept only the in-frame ones, dropping some. That table gives V, J and clone size, and the DNA gave D and trimming. The sample lists over 150,000 clones; 60% to 85% were seen once. Material: PBMCs. This clonotype was sampled from a woman aged 18 to 35 in good health and CMV-seronegative. The genes are TRBV7-9 and TRBJ2-3; 9 nucleotides match TRBD2. CDR3 DNA sequence: TGTGCCAGCAGCTTAGAGGGCGGGGGGGCTGTGTCAGATACGCAGTATTTT. This sequence encodes CASSLEGGGAVSDTQYF.